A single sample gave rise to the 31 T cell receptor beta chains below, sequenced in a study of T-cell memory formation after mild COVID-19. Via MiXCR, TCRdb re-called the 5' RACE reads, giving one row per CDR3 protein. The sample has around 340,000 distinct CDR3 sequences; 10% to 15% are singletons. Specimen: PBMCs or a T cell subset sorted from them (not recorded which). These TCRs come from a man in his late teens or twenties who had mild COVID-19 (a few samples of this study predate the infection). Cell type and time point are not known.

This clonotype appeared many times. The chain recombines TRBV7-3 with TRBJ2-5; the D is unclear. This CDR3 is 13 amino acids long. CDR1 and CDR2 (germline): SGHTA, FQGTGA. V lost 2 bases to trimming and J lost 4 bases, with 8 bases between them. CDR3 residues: CASSLGKGETQYF. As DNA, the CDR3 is TGTGCCAGCAGCTTAGGGAAAGGAGAGACCCAGTACTTC.

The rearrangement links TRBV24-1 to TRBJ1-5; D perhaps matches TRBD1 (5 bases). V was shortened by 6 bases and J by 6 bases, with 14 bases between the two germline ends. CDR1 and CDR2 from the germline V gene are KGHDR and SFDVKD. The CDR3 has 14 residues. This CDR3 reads CATSPGTMGQPQHF. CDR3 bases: TGTGCCACCAGTCCCGGGACCATGGGTCAGCCCCAGCATTTT.

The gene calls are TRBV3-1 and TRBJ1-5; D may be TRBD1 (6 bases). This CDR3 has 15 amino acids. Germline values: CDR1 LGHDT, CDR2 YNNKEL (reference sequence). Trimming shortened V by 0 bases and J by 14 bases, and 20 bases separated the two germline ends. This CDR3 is CASSQDSSWDTHKHF. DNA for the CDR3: TGTGCCAGCAGCCAAGATTCATCTTGGGACACTCATAAGCATTTT.

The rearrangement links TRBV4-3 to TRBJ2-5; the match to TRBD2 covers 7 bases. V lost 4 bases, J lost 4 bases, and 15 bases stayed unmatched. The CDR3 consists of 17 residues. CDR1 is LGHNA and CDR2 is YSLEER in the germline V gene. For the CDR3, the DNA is TGCGCCAGCAGCCCCACCCTCGGGGGGTTTACGGCAGAGACCCAGTACTTC. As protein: CASSPTLGGFTAETQYF.

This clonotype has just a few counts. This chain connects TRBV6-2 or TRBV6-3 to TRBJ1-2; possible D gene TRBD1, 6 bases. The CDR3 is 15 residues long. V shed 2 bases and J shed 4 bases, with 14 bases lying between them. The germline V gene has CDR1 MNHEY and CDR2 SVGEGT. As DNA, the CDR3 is TGTGCCAGCAGTTACCCTCGAGGGGGGACCTATGGCTACACCTTC. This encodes CASSYPRGGTYGYTF.

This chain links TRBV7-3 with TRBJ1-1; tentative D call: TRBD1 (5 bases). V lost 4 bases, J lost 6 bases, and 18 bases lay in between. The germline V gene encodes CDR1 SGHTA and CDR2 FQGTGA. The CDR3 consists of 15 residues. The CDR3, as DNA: TGTGCCAGCAGCTCAGTAGGGGTTTTGGGGGCTGAAGCTTTCTTT. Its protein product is CASSSVGVLGAEAFF.

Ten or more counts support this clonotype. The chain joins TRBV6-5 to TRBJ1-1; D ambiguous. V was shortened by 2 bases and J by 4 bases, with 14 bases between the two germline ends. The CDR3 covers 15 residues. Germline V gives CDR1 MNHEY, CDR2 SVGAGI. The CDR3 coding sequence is TGTGCCAGCAGTTACCGGCCTCAGGTGAGCACTGAAGCTTTCTTT. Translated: CASSYRPQVSTEAFF.

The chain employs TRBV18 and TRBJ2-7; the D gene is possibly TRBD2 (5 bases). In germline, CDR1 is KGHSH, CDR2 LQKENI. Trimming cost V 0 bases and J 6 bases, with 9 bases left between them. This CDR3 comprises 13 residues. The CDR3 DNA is TGTGCCAGCTCACCACCGGACCGGGGCGAGCAGTACGTC. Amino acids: CASSPPDRGEQYV.

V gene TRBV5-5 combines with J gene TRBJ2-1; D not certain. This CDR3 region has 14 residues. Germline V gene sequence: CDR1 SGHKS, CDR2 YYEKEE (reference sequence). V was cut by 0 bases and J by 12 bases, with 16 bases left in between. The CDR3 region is CASSLADPRSGQFF. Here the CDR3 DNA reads TGTGCCAGCAGCTTGGCAGATCCCAGGTCGGGGCAGTTCTTC.

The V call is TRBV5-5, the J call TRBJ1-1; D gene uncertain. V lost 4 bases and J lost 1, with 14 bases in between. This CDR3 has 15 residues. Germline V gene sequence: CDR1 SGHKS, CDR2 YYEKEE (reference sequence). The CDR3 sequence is CASSLIPVRNTEAFF. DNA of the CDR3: TGTGCCAGCAGCCTGATCCCTGTGAGGAACACTGAAGCTTTCTTT.

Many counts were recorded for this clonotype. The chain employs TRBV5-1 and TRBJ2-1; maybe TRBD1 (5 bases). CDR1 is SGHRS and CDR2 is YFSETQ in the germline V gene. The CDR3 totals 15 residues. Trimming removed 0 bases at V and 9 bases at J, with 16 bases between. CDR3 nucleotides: TGCGCCAGCAGCTTGGCCAGGGTTAGCCCAGGTGAGCAGTTCTTC. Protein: CASSLARVSPGEQFF.

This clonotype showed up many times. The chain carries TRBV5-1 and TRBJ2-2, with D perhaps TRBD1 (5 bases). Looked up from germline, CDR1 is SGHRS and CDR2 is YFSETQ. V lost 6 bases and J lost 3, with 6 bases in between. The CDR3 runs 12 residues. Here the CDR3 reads CASKGDTGELFF. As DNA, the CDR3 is TGCGCCAGCAAAGGGGACACCGGGGAGCTGTTTTTT.

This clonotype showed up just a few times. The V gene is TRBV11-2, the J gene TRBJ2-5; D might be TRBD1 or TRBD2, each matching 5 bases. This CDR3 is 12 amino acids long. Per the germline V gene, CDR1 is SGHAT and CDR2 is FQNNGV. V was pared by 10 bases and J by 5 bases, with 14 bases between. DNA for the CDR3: TGTGCCACCGAGGGGATGGGGGAGACCCAGTACTTC. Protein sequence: CATEGMGETQYF.

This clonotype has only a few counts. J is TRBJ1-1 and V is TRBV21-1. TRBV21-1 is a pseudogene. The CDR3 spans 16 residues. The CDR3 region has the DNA TGTGCCAGCAGCAAAACACTTACGGAGGGGTGCACTGAAGCTTTCTTT. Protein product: CASSKTLTEGCTEAFF.

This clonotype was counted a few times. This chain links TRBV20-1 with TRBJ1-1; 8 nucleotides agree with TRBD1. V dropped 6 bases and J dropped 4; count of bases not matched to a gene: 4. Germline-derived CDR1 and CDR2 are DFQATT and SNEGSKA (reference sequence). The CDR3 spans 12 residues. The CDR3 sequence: CSAPGQGTEAFF. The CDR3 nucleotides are TGCAGTGCCCCTGGACAGGGCACTGAAGCTTTCTTT.

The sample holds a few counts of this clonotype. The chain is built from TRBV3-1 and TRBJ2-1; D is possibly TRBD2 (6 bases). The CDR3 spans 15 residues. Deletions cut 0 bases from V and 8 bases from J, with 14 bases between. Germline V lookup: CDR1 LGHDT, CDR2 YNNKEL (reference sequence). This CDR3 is CASSQEAGLYDEQFF. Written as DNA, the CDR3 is TGTGCCAGCAGCCAAGAGGCGGGGTTATACGATGAGCAGTTCTTC.

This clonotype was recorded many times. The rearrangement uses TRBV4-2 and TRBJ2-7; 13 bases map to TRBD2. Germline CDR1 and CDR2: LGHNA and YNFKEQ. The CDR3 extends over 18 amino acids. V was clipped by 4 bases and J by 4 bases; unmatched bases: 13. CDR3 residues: CASSRHGTSGAIVYEQYF. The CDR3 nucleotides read TGTGCCAGCAGCCGCCACGGGACTAGCGGGGCGATCGTATACGAGCAGTACTTC.

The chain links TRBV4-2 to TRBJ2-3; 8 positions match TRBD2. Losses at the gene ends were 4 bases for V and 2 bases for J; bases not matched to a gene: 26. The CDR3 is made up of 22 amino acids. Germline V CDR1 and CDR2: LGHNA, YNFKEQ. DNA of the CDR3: TGTGCCAGCAGCCTGTCGGCACTAGCGGATTCTATGCCACACCGATACACAGATACGCAGTATTTT. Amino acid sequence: CASSLSALADSMPHRYTDTQYF.

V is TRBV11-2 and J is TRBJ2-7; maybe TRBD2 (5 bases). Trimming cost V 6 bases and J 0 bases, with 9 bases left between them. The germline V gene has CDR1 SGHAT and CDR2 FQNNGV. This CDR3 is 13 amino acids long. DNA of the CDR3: TGTGCCAGCAGACCGGGATTCTCCTACGAGCAGTACTTC. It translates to CASRPGFSYEQYF.

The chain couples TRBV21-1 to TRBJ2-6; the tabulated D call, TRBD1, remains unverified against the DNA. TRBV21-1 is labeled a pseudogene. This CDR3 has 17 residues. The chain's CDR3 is CASSQPGAPSGANVLTF. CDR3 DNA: TGTGCCAGCAGCCAACCGGGAGCCCCGTCGGGGGCCAACGTCCTGACTTTC.

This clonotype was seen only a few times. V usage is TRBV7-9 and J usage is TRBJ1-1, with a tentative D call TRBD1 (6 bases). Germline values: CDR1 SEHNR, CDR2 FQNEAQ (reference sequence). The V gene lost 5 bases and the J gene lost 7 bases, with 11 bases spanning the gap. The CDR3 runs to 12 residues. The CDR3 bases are TGTGCCAGCAGCCCATGGGACATTGAAGCTTTCTTT. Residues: CASSPWDIEAFF.

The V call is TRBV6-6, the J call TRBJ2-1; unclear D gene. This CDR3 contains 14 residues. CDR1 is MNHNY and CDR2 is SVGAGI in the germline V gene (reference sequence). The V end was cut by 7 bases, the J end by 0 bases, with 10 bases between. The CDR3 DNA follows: TGTGCCAGCACCTCTACGTACTCCTACAATGAGCAGTTCTTC. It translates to CASTSTYSYNEQFF.

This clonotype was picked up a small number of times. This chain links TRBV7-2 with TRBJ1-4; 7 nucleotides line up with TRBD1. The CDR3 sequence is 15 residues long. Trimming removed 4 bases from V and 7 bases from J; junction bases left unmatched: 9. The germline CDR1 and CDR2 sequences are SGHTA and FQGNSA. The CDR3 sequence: CASSYTGQQGEKLFF. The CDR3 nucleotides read TGTGCCAGCAGCTACACGGGACAGCAGGGTGAAAAACTGTTTTTT.

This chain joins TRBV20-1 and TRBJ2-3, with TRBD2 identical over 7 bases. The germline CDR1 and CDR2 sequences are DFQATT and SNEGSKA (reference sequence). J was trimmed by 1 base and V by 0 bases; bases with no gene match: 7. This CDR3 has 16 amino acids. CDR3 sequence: CSARERRGSRTDTQYF. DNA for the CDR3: TGCAGTGCTAGAGAAAGGCGGGGGAGCCGCACAGATACGCAGTATTTT.

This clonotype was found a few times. CDR3 nucleotide sequence: TGTGCCAGCAGCTTTTCTCCCGGACAGGGGGTAAACCAGCCCCAGCATTTT. This translates into CASSFSPGQGVNQPQHF. This chain uses TRBV5-5 with TRBJ1-5; 10 nucleotides match TRBD1. Per the germline V gene, CDR1 is SGHKS and CDR2 is YYEKEE (reference sequence). The CDR3 covers 17 residues. Trimming at V came to 2 bases and at J to 7 bases, leaving 12 bases not matched to a gene.

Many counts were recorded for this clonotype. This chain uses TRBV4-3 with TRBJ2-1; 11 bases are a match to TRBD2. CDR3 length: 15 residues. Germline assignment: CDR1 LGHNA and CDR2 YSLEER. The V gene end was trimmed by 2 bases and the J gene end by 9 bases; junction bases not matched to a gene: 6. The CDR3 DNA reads TGCGCCAGCAGCCAAAGTAGCGGGGGGGCCGGTGAGCAGTTCTTC. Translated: CASSQSSGGAGEQFF.

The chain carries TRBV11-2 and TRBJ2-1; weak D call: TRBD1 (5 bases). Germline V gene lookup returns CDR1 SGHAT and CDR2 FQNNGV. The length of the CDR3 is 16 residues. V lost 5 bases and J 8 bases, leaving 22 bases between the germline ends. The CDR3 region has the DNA TGTGCCAGCAGCCGAACCCCTGGCGGAGTAGGGGATGAGCAGTTCTTC. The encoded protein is CASSRTPGGVGDEQFF.

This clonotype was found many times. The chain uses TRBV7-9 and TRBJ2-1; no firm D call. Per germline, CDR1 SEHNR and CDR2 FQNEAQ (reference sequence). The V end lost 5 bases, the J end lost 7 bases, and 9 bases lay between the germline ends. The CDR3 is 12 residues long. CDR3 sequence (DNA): TGTGCCAGCAGCACTACTAAAAATGAGCAGTTCTTC. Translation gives CASSTTKNEQFF.

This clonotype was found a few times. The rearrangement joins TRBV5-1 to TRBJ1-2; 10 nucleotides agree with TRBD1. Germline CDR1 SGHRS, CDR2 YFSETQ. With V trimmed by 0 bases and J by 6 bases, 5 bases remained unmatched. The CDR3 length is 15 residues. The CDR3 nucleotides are TGCGCCAGCAGCTTGGAGGGACAGGGGCCGGATGGCTACACCTTC. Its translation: CASSLEGQGPDGYTF.

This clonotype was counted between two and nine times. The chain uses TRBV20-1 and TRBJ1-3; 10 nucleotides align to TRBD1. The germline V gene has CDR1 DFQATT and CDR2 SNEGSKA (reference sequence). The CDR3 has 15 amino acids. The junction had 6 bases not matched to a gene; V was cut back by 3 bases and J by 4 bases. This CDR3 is CSARRQGARGNTIYF. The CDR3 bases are TGCAGTGCTAGGAGACAGGGGGCGCGGGGAAACACCATATATTTT.

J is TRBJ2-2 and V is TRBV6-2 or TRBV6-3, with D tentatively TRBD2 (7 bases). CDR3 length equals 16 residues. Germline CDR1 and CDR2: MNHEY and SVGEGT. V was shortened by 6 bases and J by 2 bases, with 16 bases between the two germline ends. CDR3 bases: TGTGCCAGCAGGACTGGACTAGGGACAAACACCGGGGAGCTGTTTTTT. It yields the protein CASRTGLGTNTGELFF.